Listed below are T cell receptor beta chains from one sample, sequenced in a study of T cells in Graves' hyperthyroidism and ophthalmopathy. TCRdb used MiXCR to reprocess the multiplex PCR reads, holding one entry per CDR3 protein. The sample consists of about 610,000 distinct CDR3 sequences, around 15% of them appearing once. Specimen: blood. The receptors come from a woman between 40 and 50 years old with Graves' ophthalmopathy. CDR3s include the opening cysteine and the closing phenylalanine or tryptophan. Fields, in order: V gene, J gene, CDR3 protein.

>TRBV11-2|TRBJ2-1
CASSVLMGRVQFF
>TRBV29-1|TRBJ2-5
CSADGGLKTQYF
>TRBV4-2|TRBJ2-5
CASSQDSKETQYF
>TRBV28|TRBJ1-5
CASSWSGARSPQHF
>TRBV3-1|TRBJ1-1
CASSQGAGGDTEAFF
>TRBV5-1|TRBJ2-7
CASSKGTGLYYEQYF
>TRBV20-1|TRBJ2-1
CSAPDESSYNEQFF
>TRBV6-1|TRBJ2-7
CASRLTGGAEQYF
>TRBV19|TRBJ1-1
CASRTGAPDTEAFF
>TRBV29-1|TRBJ1-2
CSVSGLAAGANYGYTF
>TRBV6-1|TRBJ2-2
CASGGTVVGPGELFF
>TRBV12-3/TRBV12-4|TRBJ1-5
CASSLESHNQPQHF